This T cell receptor beta chain was profiled in a study of PD-L1 blockade in urothelial cancer. Looking at the study overall: Patients commenced atezolizumab at some point between 2014 and 2015, and it was given at 1,200 mg intravenously every 3 weeks.

Sequencing was performed with immunoSEQ multiplex PCR; in TCRdb, only in-frame clones are kept and a portion is missing. In the table there are 45,000 to 60,000 clones, nearly 90% of which are singletons. Germline V CDR1 and CDR2: SGDLS, YYNGEE. V was cut by 0 bases and J by 5 bases, with 6 bases left in between. This CDR3 has 13 residues. The sample was PBMCs, taken around atezolizumab (anti-PD-L1) treatment. This chain connects TRBV9 to TRBJ2-1; D is uncertain. This receptor was obtained from a man in his 60s with urothelial cancer. The CDR3 bases are TGTGCCAGCAGCGTAGGTCCCGACAATGAGCAGTTCTTC. Its protein is CASSVGPDNEQFF.